What follows are 28 T cell receptor beta chains derived from one specimen sequenced in a study of T cell responses to AZD1222 COVID-19 vaccine. Produced via immunoSEQ multiplex PCR; TCRdb's table is partial and in-frame only. The sample consists of roughly 90,000 clones, about 89% of them appearing once. The sequencing here drew on peripheral blood, taken on day 0 of MenACWY control vaccination. These receptors all stem from an adult in good health.

This clone has only one observation. J is TRBJ2-7 and V is TRBV5-4; perhaps TRBD1 as D (5 bases). Germline CDR1 reads SGHNT; CDR2 reads YYREEE (reference sequence). Trimming took off 7 bases at V and 5 bases at J, with 19 bases between the two ends. CDR3 length: 14 amino acids. The CDR3 spells CASHPGPTLHEQYF. The CDR3 coding sequence is TGTGCCAGCCACCCAGGGCCGACTCTCCACGAGCAGTACTTC. The complete variable domain, with remaining parts taken from reference TRBV5-4 and TRBJ2-7, reads ETGVTQSPTHLIKTRGQQVTLRCSSQSGHNTVSWYQQALGQGPQFIFQYYREEENGRGNFPPRFSGLQFPNYSSELNVNALELDDSALYLCASHPGPTLHEQYFGPGTRLTVT.

The chain is built from TRBV28 and TRBJ2-1, with D possibly TRBD2 on 5 matching bases. The CDR3 contains 15 residues. V was trimmed by 3 bases and J by 3 bases, leaving 12 bases between them. The germline CDR1 and CDR2 sequences are MDHEN and SYDVKM. The CDR3 nucleotides read TGTGCCAGCAGTTTGAAGGAGGTAATCTACAATGAGCAGTTCTTC. It codes for CASSLKEVIYNEQFF.

The J gene is TRBJ2-7, the V gene TRBV6-5; unclear D gene. CDR3 length equals 13 residues. Germline CDR1 and CDR2: MNHEY and SVGAGI. The V gene lost 6 bases and the J gene lost 1 base, with 10 bases spanning the gap. This CDR3 is CASRPGQSYEQYF. CDR3 bases: TGTGCCAGCAGACCCGGGCAGTCCTACGAGCAGTACTTC.

This chain joins TRBV12-3 or TRBV12-4 and TRBJ1-1; the D gene is possibly TRBD1 (5 bases). Trimming removed 6 bases at V and 4 bases at J, with 12 bases between. The length of the CDR3 is 13 residues. CDR3 DNA sequence: TGTGCCAGCAGATTTGGGGCTATCACTGAAGCTTTCTTT. Protein: CASRFGAITEAFF.

The V gene is TRBV5-1, the J gene TRBJ2-2, with D perhaps matching TRBD1 (6 bases). The V gene's germline CDR1 is SGHRS and CDR2 YFSETQ. The CDR3 consists of 14 residues. Trimming removed 0 bases at V and 5 bases at J, with 8 bases between. DNA for the CDR3: TGCGCCAGCAGCTTGGGGCAGGGGACCGGGGAGCTGTTTTTT. It encodes CASSLGQGTGELFF.

This CDR3 is CASSPPRNYGYTF. DNA for the CDR3: TGTGCCAGCAGCCCACCCCGGAACTATGGCTACACCTTC. J is TRBJ1-2 and V is TRBV7-2; D is unresolved. CDR3 length: 13 residues. CDR1 is SGHTA and CDR2 is FQGNSA in the germline V gene. Trimming cost V 5 bases and J 2 bases, with 9 bases left between them.

The chain couples TRBV5-4 to TRBJ1-2; D might be TRBD1 (5 bases). There are 14 residues in the CDR3. V gave up 3 bases and J gave up 12 bases, with 21 bases separating them. CDR1 is SGHNT and CDR2 is YYREEE in the germline V gene (reference sequence). The CDR3 nucleotides read TGTGCCAGCAGCTCACAATCTAAGCAGGGCCCGGACACCTTC. Translating gives CASSSQSKQGPDTF.

The rearrangement uses TRBV5-1 and TRBJ1-6; 9 bases are a match to TRBD1. J lost 8 bases, V lost 1 base, and 10 bases had no gene match. The CDR3 is 17 amino acids. Germline CDR1 is SGHRS and CDR2 is YFSETQ. This chain's CDR3 is CASSLRLTGGSDSPLHF. The CDR3, as DNA: TGCGCCAGCAGCTTGAGGCTAACAGGGGGCTCAGATTCACCCCTCCACTTT.

This clone was counted a single time. The chain has TRBV5-4 and TRBJ1-1; perhaps TRBD1 as D (5 bases). Germline V gene lookup returns CDR1 SGHNT and CDR2 YYREEE (reference sequence). The CDR3 is 12 residues long. V lost 10 bases and J lost 1, with 11 bases in between. The CDR3 region has the DNA TGTGCCTGGGGGACGGCGAACACTGAAGCTTTCTTT. Protein sequence: CAWGTANTEAFF.

The chain joins TRBV24-1 to TRBJ2-2; 9 bases match TRBD1. CDR3 length: 15 amino acids. Germline lookup yields CDR1 KGHDR and CDR2 SFDVKD. V lost 3 bases to trimming and J lost 7 bases; unmatched junction nucleotides: 5. CDR3 region: CATSDRTGEVGELFF. In DNA, the CDR3 is TGTGCCACCAGTGATCGGACAGGGGAGGTCGGGGAGCTGTTTTTT.

This chain uses TRBV5-1 with TRBJ1-3; a possible D gene is TRBD1 (5 bases). The ends were cut back, 5 bases at V and 6 bases at J, with 15 bases in the middle. The length of the CDR3 is 14 residues. In germline, CDR1 is SGHRS, CDR2 YFSETQ. In DNA form, the CDR3 reads TGCGCCAGCAGGACAGTATTGGTGTCAAACACCATATATTTT. Translation gives CASRTVLVSNTIYF.

This sequence joins TRBV27 and TRBJ1-6, with TRBD1 as a possible D gene (5 bases). Trimming left V 4 bases short and J 10 bases short, with 14 bases between. The CDR3 runs to 14 residues. CDR1 and CDR2 (germline): MNHEY, SMNVEV (reference sequence). The DNA for the CDR3 is TGTGCCAGCAGTTCAGCGCGAGGGGAGTCACCCCTCCACTTT. This translates into CASSSARGESPLHF.

The V call is TRBV29-1, the J call TRBJ2-7; 9 bases are a match to TRBD2. CDR3 length equals 14 residues. Per the germline V gene, CDR1 is SQVTM and CDR2 is ANQGSEA. The ends lost 8 bases at V and 6 bases at J; junction bases unmatched: 14. The CDR3 nucleotides read TGCAGCTACATAGATTTAGCGGGAGCTCCCGAGCAGTACTTC. Its translation is CSYIDLAGAPEQYF.

J is TRBJ2-2 and V is TRBV7-2, with D possibly being TRBD1 (6 bases). The length of the CDR3 is 16 residues. Germline CDR1 reads SGHTA; CDR2 reads FQGNSA. The V end lost 5 bases, the J end lost 0 bases, and 13 bases lay between the germline ends. CDR3 amino acids: CASSPGAFANTGELFF. Here the CDR3 DNA reads TGTGCCAGCAGCCCAGGGGCTTTCGCGAACACCGGGGAGCTGTTTTTT.

The V gene is TRBV24-1, the J gene TRBJ2-3; TRBD1 matches at 8 bases. V lost 4 bases to trimming and J lost 3 bases; unmatched junction nucleotides: 5. CDR3 length: 15 residues. Germline V lookup: CDR1 KGHDR, CDR2 SFDVKD. The CDR3 region is CATSDTGTGTDTQYF. The CDR3 region has the DNA TGTGCCACCAGTGACACCGGGACAGGAACAGATACGCAGTATTTT.

The chain uses TRBV7-6 and TRBJ2-5, with D possibly TRBD2 on 5 matching bases. Looked up from germline, CDR1 is SGHVS and CDR2 is FNYEAQ. Between the trimmed V and J ends, which lost 8 bases and 2 bases, there was a span of 15 bases. This CDR3 is built from 14 residues. The chain's CDR3 is CASGSGTLQETQYF. Written as DNA, the CDR3 is TGTGCCAGCGGGTCGGGAACACTTCAAGAGACCCAGTACTTC. The complete variable domain, with remaining parts taken from reference TRBV7-6 and TRBJ2-5, reads GAGVSQSPRYKVTKRGQDVALRCDPISGHVSLYWYRQALGQGPEFLTYFNYEAQQDKSGLPNDRFSAERPEGSISTLTIQRTEQRDSAMYRCASGSGTLQETQYFGPGTRLLVL.

The chain joins TRBV19 to TRBJ1-1; 9 positions agree with TRBD1. The germline CDR1 and CDR2 sequences are LNHDA and SQIVND (reference sequence). The CDR3 runs to 15 residues. The V gene end was trimmed by 8 bases and the J gene end by 5 bases; junction bases not matched to a gene: 12. The DNA for the CDR3 is TGTGCCAGTCAGGGGGTCGACAGGGGGAGGACTGAAGCTTTCTTT. Its protein product is CASQGVDRGRTEAFF.

V is TRBV28 and J is TRBJ1-2, with 7 bases matching TRBD1. Losses at the gene ends were 8 bases for V and 0 bases for J; bases not matched to a gene: 12. The CDR3 contains 16 residues. CDR1 MDHEN and CDR2 SYDVKM come from the germline V gene. The CDR3 loop reads CASYVPQGEANYGYTF. DNA of the CDR3: TGTGCCAGCTATGTTCCCCAGGGGGAGGCTAACTATGGCTACACCTTC.

By share, this clone counts as medium-sized. This chain uses TRBV6-5 with TRBJ1-1; 7 bases are a match to TRBD1. V lost 2 bases to trimming and J lost 5 bases; unmatched junction nucleotides: 11. The germline V gene has CDR1 MNHEY and CDR2 SVGAGI. The CDR3 runs 16 residues. The CDR3 is CASSYDVVAGGTEAFF. The CDR3 bases are TGTGCCAGCAGTTACGATGTCGTCGCAGGGGGGACTGAAGCTTTCTTT.

The table lists this clone with a few counts. This chain links TRBV28 with TRBJ1-1; the match to TRBD1 covers 8 bases. Looked up from germline, CDR1 is MDHEN and CDR2 is SYDVKM. Losses at the gene ends were 2 bases for V and 5 bases for J; bases not matched to a gene: 10. This CDR3 is built from 16 residues. The CDR3 loop is CASSLRDRIPRTEAFF. The CDR3 nucleotides read TGTGCCAGCAGTTTAAGGGACAGGATTCCGAGGACTGAAGCTTTCTTT.

This rearrangement joins TRBV14 to TRBJ1-1; unclear D gene. V was pared by 0 bases and J by 0 bases, with 11 bases between. The CDR3 runs to 16 residues. CDR1 and CDR2 (germline): SGHDN, FVKESK. This chain's CDR3 is CASSQDLGNLNTEAFF. The CDR3 bases are TGTGCCAGCAGCCAAGATCTGGGCAACCTGAACACTGAAGCTTTCTTT.

The genes are TRBV4-3 and TRBJ2-4; perhaps TRBD2 as D (6 bases). The V and J ends lost 0 bases and 7 bases respectively, with 13 bases between them. Per the germline V gene, CDR1 is LGHNA and CDR2 is YSLEER. The length of the CDR3 is 15 residues. CDR3 residues: CASSQDGAGRNIQYF. CDR3 in DNA: TGCGCCAGCAGCCAAGATGGGGCAGGGAGGAACATTCAGTACTTC.

The chain has TRBV29-1 and TRBJ1-1, with 7 nucleotides matching TRBD1. Germline V lookup: CDR1 SQVTM, CDR2 ANQGSEA. Losses at the gene ends were 2 bases for V and 10 bases for J; bases not matched to a gene: 13. CDR3 length equals 14 residues. DNA for the CDR3: TGCAGCGTTGAATGGGGCAGGGGGAGGGTCGGAGCTTTCTTT. Its protein is CSVEWGRGRVGAFF. The full variable domain, with the rest looked up from reference TRBV29-1 and TRBJ1-1, is SAVISQKPSRDICQRGTSLTIQCQVDSQVTMMFWYRQQPGQSLTLIATANQGSEATYESGFVIDKFPISRPNLTFSTLTVSNMSPEDSSIYLCSVEWGRGRVGAFFGQGTRLTVV.

The gene calls are TRBV27 and TRBJ2-2; no clear D gene. The CDR3 has 12 amino acids. The germline CDR1 and CDR2 sequences are MNHEY and SMNVEV (reference sequence). Trimming left V 5 bases short and J 3 bases short, with 4 bases between. This chain's CDR3 is CASSPYTGELFF. The CDR3 DNA reads as TGTGCCAGCAGTCCCTACACCGGGGAGCTGTTTTTT.

The chain recombines TRBV5-8 with TRBJ1-3, with 8 bases aligning to TRBD1. Unmatched junction bases numbered 8, after V lost 5 bases and J lost 4 bases. The CDR3 is 15 amino acids. Germline V CDR1 and CDR2: SGHTS, YDEGEE. The CDR3 nucleotides read TGTGCCAGCAGTTACCGGACAGGGCACGGAAACACCATATATTTT. Amino acids: CASSYRTGHGNTIYF.

V usage is TRBV4-3 and J usage is TRBJ1-5; 10 bases align to TRBD1. This CDR3 region has 16 residues. Unmatched junction bases numbered 6, after V lost 0 bases and J lost 7 bases. Germline CDR1 is LGHNA and CDR2 is YSLEER. The CDR3 coding sequence is TGCGCCAGCAGCCAAGATCGAGGGACAGGGGACCAGCCCCAGCATTTT. Encoded protein: CASSQDRGTGDQPQHF.

The sample holds one count of this clone. The rearrangement joins TRBV5-1 to TRBJ1-1; D is perhaps TRBD1 (5 bases). The CDR3 extends over 18 amino acids. Germline-derived CDR1 and CDR2 are SGHRS and YFSETQ. V was trimmed by 1 base and J by 0 bases, leaving 19 bases between them. CDR3 sequence: CASSLPGAGPAMNTEAFF. The CDR3 DNA follows: TGCGCCAGCAGCTTGCCGGGTGCAGGGCCCGCCATGAACACTGAAGCTTTCTTT.

The chain links TRBV2 to TRBJ2-3; a possible D gene is TRBD2 (6 bases). The CDR3 runs to 11 residues. The germline V gene has CDR1 SNHLY and CDR2 FYNNEI. The V end was cut by 7 bases, the J end by 6 bases, with 8 bases between. The CDR3 region is CASKAGDTQYF. The CDR3 nucleotides read TGTGCCAGCAAGGCGGGGGATACGCAGTATTTT.